The 20 T cell receptor beta chains below were found in one sample sequenced in a study of monozygotic twins with inflammatory bowel disease (dated by TCRdb to about 2019). Library method: 5' RACE. The data were produced on an Illumina HiSeq 2500. Following reprocessing of the reads by TCRdb, the data hold one row per CDR3 protein sequence and no DNA is available. The sample's own table lists 330,000 or so distinct CDR3 sequences. The top ten clones comprise around 2% of the sample. Material: blood. The receptors were gathered from a human donor with ulcerative colitis or Crohn's disease, or a healthy co-twin of an affected twin (not recorded which).

The rearrangement uses TRBV7-2 and TRBJ1-4; TCRdb's D gene call, TRBD1, goes unchecked for lack of DNA. Germline loops: CDR1 SGHTA, CDR2 FQGNSA. The CDR3 has 15 residues. The CDR3 here is CASSLVPGRDEKLFF. Full variable domain (rest looked up from reference TRBV7-2 and TRBJ1-4): GAGVSQSPSNKVTEKGKDVELRCDPISGHTALYWYRQSLGQGLEFLIYFQGNSAPDKSGLPSDRFSAERTGGSVSTLTIQRTQQEDSAVYLCASSLVPGRDEKLFFGSGTQLSVL.

The CDR3 is CASSLLSGANEQFF. V is TRBV5-5 and J is TRBJ2-1; TCRdb calls TRBD2, which cannot be checked without DNA. Germline V lookup: CDR1 SGHKS, CDR2 YYEKEE (reference sequence). The CDR3 contains 14 residues.

V usage is TRBV18 and J usage is TRBJ2-3; TCRdb names TRBD2, which stays unverified in the absence of DNA. Germline V lookup: CDR1 KGHSH, CDR2 LQKENI. This CDR3 is built from 15 residues. This CDR3 is CASSPGTAKVDTQYF.

The rearrangement uses TRBV11-2 and TRBJ2-5; checking the TCRdb D call of TRBD2 is not possible without DNA. The CDR3 is 15 residues long. The germline gives CDR1 SGHAT, CDR2 FQNNGV. Here the CDR3 reads CASSSSTLPAETQYF.

The chain is built from TRBV5-4 and TRBJ2-7; TCRdb calls TRBD1, which cannot be checked without DNA. CDR1 and CDR2 from the germline V gene are SGHNT and YYREEE (reference sequence). The length of the CDR3 is 14 residues. CDR3 region: CASSFRGVTYEQYF. Using reference TRBV5-4 and TRBJ2-7 for the parts outside the CDR3, the full variable domain is ETGVTQSPTHLIKTRGQQVTLRCSSQSGHNTVSWYQQALGQGPQFIFQYYREEENGRGNFPPRFSGLQFPNYSSELNVNALELDDSALYLCASSFRGVTYEQYFGPGTRLTVT.

The rearrangement uses TRBV29-1 and TRBJ2-5; lacking DNA, the TRBD1 call made by TCRdb goes unchecked. CDR1 is SQVTM and CDR2 is ANQGSEA in the germline V gene. CDR3 length: 13 amino acids. This CDR3 reads CSGRPPLGETQYF.

CDR3 protein: CASSLSSGMLPPQHF. The chain has TRBV12-3 or TRBV12-4 and TRBJ1-5. This CDR3 spans 15 amino acids.

The chain is built from TRBV20-1 and TRBJ2-7; TCRdb gives TRBD2 as the D gene, but with no DNA this cannot be confirmed. CDR1 DFQATT and CDR2 SNEGSKA come from the germline V gene (reference sequence). The CDR3 is 13 amino acids. The CDR3 region is CSASGTSPYEQYF.

The V call is TRBV5-1, the J call TRBJ1-2; checking the TCRdb D call of TRBD1 is not possible without DNA. The CDR3 length is 14 residues. Looked up from germline, CDR1 is SGHRS and CDR2 is YFSETQ. CDR3 sequence reads: CASSPPRTDYGYTF.

J is TRBJ2-7 and V is TRBV6-1; the D call from TCRdb, TRBD1, cannot be confirmed without DNA. Germline V gene sequence: CDR1 MNHNS, CDR2 SASEGT. The CDR3 is 15 amino acids. The CDR3 is CASTRRTGGSHEQYF.

The chain has TRBV30 and TRBJ2-6; lacking DNA, the TRBD1 call made by TCRdb goes unchecked. Germline CDR1 is GTSNPN and CDR2 is SVGIG (reference sequence). CDR3 size: 15 residues. CDR3 in amino acids: CAWTQAGAGANVLTF.

The chain carries TRBV6-5 and TRBJ2-5; TCRdb indicates TRBD1, and absent DNA this call remains unverified. Germline V gene data show CDR1 as MNHEY and CDR2 as SVGAGI. The CDR3 sequence is 13 residues long. The CDR3 sequence is CASSYGSEGAQYF.

The chain couples TRBV6-5 to TRBJ2-7; the D call of TRBD1 rests on TCRdb alone, since no DNA is present to check it. From germline, CDR1 is MNHEY and CDR2 SVGAGI. This CDR3 has 16 residues. CDR3 protein: CASRFVGGGPEDEQYF.

CDR3 loop: CASSPGTHLGRELFF. The chain combines TRBV28 with TRBJ2-2; TCRdb gives TRBD1 as the D gene, but with no DNA this cannot be confirmed. CDR3 length equals 15 residues. From germline, CDR1 is MDHEN and CDR2 SYDVKM. Full variable domain (rest looked up from reference TRBV28 and TRBJ2-2): DVKVTQSSRYLVKRTGEKVFLECVQDMDHENMFWYRQDPGLGLRLIYFSYDVKMKEKGDIPEGYSVSREKKERFSLILESASTNQTSMYLCASSPGTHLGRELFFGEGSRLTVL.

This chain links TRBV4-1 with TRBJ1-4; TCRdb picks TRBD1, but there is no DNA to check that call. Per germline, CDR1 MGHRA and CDR2 YSYEKL. There are 17 residues in the CDR3. CDR3 sequence reads: CASSQIDRGLLNEKLFF.

CDR3 in amino acids: CASSLMSSGGKTGELFF. J is TRBJ2-2 and V is TRBV7-3; TCRdb's D gene call, TRBD2, goes unchecked for lack of DNA. The germline V gene has CDR1 SGHTA and CDR2 FQGTGA. The CDR3 loop spans 17 amino acids.

V is TRBV7-9 and J is TRBJ2-2; the TCRdb call, TRBD2, lacks DNA for checking. CDR1 and CDR2 (germline): SEHNR, FQNEAQ (reference sequence). This CDR3 has 14 amino acids. The CDR3 spells CASSFLGPPGELFF.

The chain combines TRBV28 with TRBJ2-7; the TCRdb call, TRBD2, lacks DNA for checking. The CDR3 runs 15 residues. CDR1 MDHEN and CDR2 SYDVKM come from the germline V gene. The chain's CDR3 is CASRPGLAGSYEQYF.

This chain uses TRBV20-1 with TRBJ2-7; lacking DNA, the TRBD1 call made by TCRdb goes unchecked. The CDR3 contains 11 residues. Germline CDR1 is DFQATT and CDR2 is SNEGSKA (reference sequence). The CDR3 sequence: CSARGQDEQYF.

The CDR3 reads CASSRKQDADTQYF. The chain uses TRBV7-9 and TRBJ2-3; TCRdb selects TRBD1, and the lack of DNA leaves this call unchecked. This CDR3 region has 14 residues. Germline CDR1 and CDR2: SEHNR and FQNEAQ (reference sequence).